Shown below are 17 T cell receptor beta chains from a single sample sequenced in a study of blood T cell repertoires in COVID-19. Produced via immunoSEQ multiplex PCR; TCRdb's table is partial and in-frame only. The sample includes 300,000 to 450,000 clones, about 89% seen only once; the top ten take 8.5% to 12%. The source material was peripheral blood. These receptors were obtained from a woman in her twenties or thirties with COVID-19, enrolled during active disease.

The chain recombines TRBV18 with TRBJ2-7; 10 bases fit TRBD2. The germline V gene encodes CDR1 KGHSH and CDR2 LQKENI. The CDR3 is made up of 14 amino acids. V dropped 1 base and J dropped 5; count of bases not matched to a gene: 2. CDR3 DNA: TGTGCCAGCTCACCACTGCTAGCGGGAGACGAGCAGTACTTC. It specifies CASSPLLAGDEQYF.

The rearrangement links TRBV20-1 to TRBJ2-1; the D gene is possibly TRBD2 (5 bases). The CDR3 sequence is 11 residues long. V dropped 5 bases and J dropped 8 bases, with 10 bases sitting between them. In germline, CDR1 is DFQATT, CDR2 SNEGSKA (reference sequence). The CDR3, as DNA: TGCAGTGCTGGACTTTGGCATGAGCAGTTCTTC. This translates into CSAGLWHEQFF.

This clone was picked up one time. The V gene is TRBV2, the J gene TRBJ1-3, with 9 bases fitting TRBD1. Germline V lookup: CDR1 SNHLY, CDR2 FYNNEI. This CDR3 has 17 amino acids. After removal of 7 bases from V and 0 bases from J, the junction contained 10 bases not matched to a gene. The CDR3, as DNA: TGTGCCAGCACCCCGGGACAGGGCCTTAACTCTGGAAACACCATATATTTT. This codes for CASTPGQGLNSGNTIYF.

The V call is TRBV10-2, the J call TRBJ2-3; D call uncertain. Germline V gives CDR1 WSHSY, CDR2 SAAADI. The V and J ends lost 0 bases and 2 bases respectively, with 9 bases between them. The CDR3 loop spans 15 amino acids. The CDR3 reads CASSESGGDTDTQYF. The DNA of the CDR3 is TGCGCCAGCAGTGAGTCCGGCGGCGACACAGATACGCAGTATTTT.

This chain connects TRBV10-3 to TRBJ2-7, with TRBD2 as a possible D gene (6 bases). Germline V gives CDR1 ENHRY, CDR2 SYGVKD. The V and J ends lost 8 bases and 5 bases respectively, with 22 bases between them. There are 15 residues in the CDR3. CDR3 in DNA: TGTGCCATCTCCGGGGCGAAGGAGGGGCGCGACGAGCAGTACTTC. The encoded protein is CAISGAKEGRDEQYF.

The chain carries TRBV25-1 and TRBJ2-3, with 12 bases that match TRBD2. V lost 2 bases and J lost 3; bases outside the gene matches: 9. This CDR3 has 18 amino acids. Germline assignment: CDR1 MGHDK and CDR2 SYGVNS. The CDR3, as DNA: TGTGCCAGCAGTGAAGGCCCGACTAGCGGGAGTATTACAGATACGCAGTATTTT. The encoded protein is CASSEGPTSGSITDTQYF.

This clone turned up a few times. The chain links TRBV4-2 to TRBJ2-7, with TRBD1 matching 9 bases. Unmatched junction bases numbered 8, after V lost 4 bases and J lost 1 base. Germline-derived CDR1 and CDR2 are LGHNA and YNFKEQ. CDR3 length: 16 amino acids. The CDR3 spells CASSPLPGTGSYEQYF. As DNA, the CDR3 is TGTGCCAGCAGCCCGCTACCCGGGACAGGGTCCTACGAGCAGTACTTC.

The rearrangement links TRBV18 to TRBJ2-5; a weak D match, TRBD2 (5 bases). V gave up 6 bases and J gave up 7 bases, with 21 bases separating them. Germline values: CDR1 KGHSH, CDR2 LQKENI. CDR3 size: 15 residues. CDR3 nucleotides: TGTGCCAGCTCGACCGGGCCGGGCGGCGGAGGGACCCAGTACTTC. Translating it yields CASSTGPGGGGTQYF.

The rearrangement links TRBV29-1 to TRBJ1-2, with a possible D match to TRBD1 (6 bases). The CDR3 contains 14 residues. Trimming stripped 6 bases from V and 0 bases from J, with 14 bases between. CDR1 is SQVTM, CDR2 ANQGSEA, per germline. CDR3: CSVVSDSPNYGYTF. For the CDR3, the DNA is TGCAGCGTCGTATCGGACAGCCCTAACTATGGCTACACCTTC.

This clone was seen a few times. This rearrangement joins TRBV9 to TRBJ1-5; D is perhaps TRBD1 (5 bases). The germline V gene encodes CDR1 SGDLS and CDR2 YYNGEE. This CDR3 has 14 amino acids. V lost 0 bases and J lost 4, with 8 bases in between. The CDR3 region has the DNA TGTGCCAGCAGCGTAGATGGGGGGAATCAGCCCCAGCATTTT. Translation gives CASSVDGGNQPQHF. Full variable domain (rest looked up from reference TRBV9 and TRBJ1-5): DSGVTQTPKHLITATGQRVTLRCSPRSGDLSVYWYQQSLDQGLQFLIQYYNGEERAKGNILERFSAQQFPDLHSELNLSSLELGDSALYFCASSVDGGNQPQHFGDGTRLSIL.

The rearrangement links TRBV4-2 to TRBJ2-5, with D perhaps matching TRBD2 (6 bases). The V gene lost 2 bases and the J gene lost 1 base, with 8 bases spanning the gap. The germline CDR1 and CDR2 sequences are LGHNA and YNFKEQ. The CDR3 has 14 residues. Written as DNA, the CDR3 is TGTGCCAGCAGCCAACCCGGGAGCCAAGAGACCCAGTACTTC. Translated: CASSQPGSQETQYF.

V gene TRBV19 combines with J gene TRBJ1-5; D is unclear. The CDR3 extends over 15 amino acids. From germline, CDR1 is LNHDA and CDR2 SQIVND (reference sequence). Trimming took 10 bases from V and 2 from J, leaving 18 bases between them. In DNA, the CDR3 is TGTGCCACCTCGATTTGGATGGGCGGCAATCAGCCCCAGCATTTT. Encoded protein: CATSIWMGGNQPQHF.

V gene TRBV6-5 combines with J gene TRBJ2-7; 11 bases agree with TRBD1. Germline CDR1 MNHEY, CDR2 SVGAGI. The CDR3 is 15 amino acids. J was trimmed by 0 bases and V by 8 bases; bases with no gene match: 6. The CDR3 loop is CASRWDRGSSYEQYF. The CDR3 region has the DNA TGTGCCAGCCGTTGGGACAGGGGGAGCTCCTACGAGCAGTACTTC.

The chain combines TRBV27 with TRBJ2-1, with D perhaps TRBD1 (6 bases). The CDR3 contains 13 residues. Germline V CDR1 and CDR2: MNHEY, SMNVEV (reference sequence). The germline V and J ends were trimmed by 1 base and 7 bases, with 8 bases remaining between them. The CDR3 region is CASSLYGQNEQFF. The CDR3 DNA follows: TGTGCCAGCAGTTTATACGGACAGAATGAGCAGTTCTTC.

The chain couples TRBV6-2 or TRBV6-3 to TRBJ2-3; possibly TRBD2 for D (5 bases). This CDR3 has 16 residues. Trimming stripped 2 bases from V and 4 bases from J, with 16 bases between. CDR1 MNHEY and CDR2 SVGEGT come from the germline V gene. The CDR3 loop reads CASSYRGSGSPDTQYF. For the CDR3, the DNA is TGTGCCAGCAGTTACCGCGGGTCGGGGTCGCCAGATACGCAGTATTTT.

Here the CDR3 reads CASSKDYLPGGTNTEAFF. DNA for the CDR3: TGTGCCAGCAGCAAAGACTATCTTCCGGGAGGGACGAACACTGAAGCTTTCTTT. V is TRBV21-1 and J is TRBJ1-1. TRBV21-1 is given as a pseudogene. CDR3 length equals 18 residues.

The CDR3 reads CASSLGTGGYTGELFF. CDR3 coding DNA: TGTGCCAGCAGCCTTGGGACAGGGGGATACACCGGGGAGCTGTTTTTT. The genes are TRBV7-6 and TRBJ2-2, with 11 bases fitting TRBD1. Germline V lookup: CDR1 SGHVS, CDR2 FNYEAQ. This CDR3 is 16 amino acids long. V dropped 5 bases and J dropped 3; count of bases not matched to a gene: 5.